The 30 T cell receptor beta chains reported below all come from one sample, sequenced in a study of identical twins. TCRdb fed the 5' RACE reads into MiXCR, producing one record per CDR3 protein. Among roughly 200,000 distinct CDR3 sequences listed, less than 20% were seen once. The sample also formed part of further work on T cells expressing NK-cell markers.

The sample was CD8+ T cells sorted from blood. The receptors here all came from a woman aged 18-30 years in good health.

CDR3 in amino acids: CASSLYGTGWSWGGTDTQYF. The DNA of the CDR3 is TGTGCCAGCAGTTTATATGGGACAGGGTGGTCTTGGGGGGGCACAGATACGCAGTATTTT. The chain uses TRBV28 and TRBJ2-3, with 9 bases identical to TRBD1. V dropped 1 base and J dropped 1; count of bases not matched to a gene: 15. This CDR3 region has 20 residues. CDR1 and CDR2 (germline): MDHEN, SYDVKM.

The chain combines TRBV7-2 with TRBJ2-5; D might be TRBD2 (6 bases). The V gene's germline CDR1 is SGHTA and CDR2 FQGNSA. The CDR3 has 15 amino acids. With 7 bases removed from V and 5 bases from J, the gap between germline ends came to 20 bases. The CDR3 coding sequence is TGTGCCAGCAACCCCGGAAACGGGAGAGGGGAGACCCAGTACTTC. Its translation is CASNPGNGRGETQYF.

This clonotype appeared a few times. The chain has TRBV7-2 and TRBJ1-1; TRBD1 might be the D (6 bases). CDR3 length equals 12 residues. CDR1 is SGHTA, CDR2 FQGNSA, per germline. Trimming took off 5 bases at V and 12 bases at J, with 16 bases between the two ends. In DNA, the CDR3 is TGTGCCAGCAGCCCCTCAGGGGCGCCAACTTTCTTT. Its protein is CASSPSGAPTFF. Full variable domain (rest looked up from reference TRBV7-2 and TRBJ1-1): GAGVSQSPSNKVTEKGKDVELRCDPISGHTALYWYRQSLGQGLEFLIYFQGNSAPDKSGLPSDRFSAERTGGSVSTLTIQRTQQEDSAVYLCASSPSGAPTFFGQGTRLTVV.

The CDR3 sequence: CATSHDRGDKSLEQYF. CDR3 in DNA: TGTGCCACCAGCCACGACAGGGGGGATAAGTCACTCGAGCAGTACTTC. J is TRBJ2-7 and V is TRBV15; 9 bases are a match to TRBD1. The CDR3 consists of 16 residues. Looked up from germline, CDR1 is LNHNV and CDR2 is YYDKDF (reference sequence). Trimming at V came to 5 bases and at J to 6 bases, leaving 14 bases not matched to a gene.

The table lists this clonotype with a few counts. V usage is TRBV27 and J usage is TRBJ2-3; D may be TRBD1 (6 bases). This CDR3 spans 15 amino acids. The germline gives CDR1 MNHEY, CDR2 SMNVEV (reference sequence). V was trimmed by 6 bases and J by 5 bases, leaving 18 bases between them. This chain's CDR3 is CASSQGGGRGDTQYF. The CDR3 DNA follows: TGTGCCAGCAGCCAAGGTGGGGGCCGTGGAGATACGCAGTATTTT.

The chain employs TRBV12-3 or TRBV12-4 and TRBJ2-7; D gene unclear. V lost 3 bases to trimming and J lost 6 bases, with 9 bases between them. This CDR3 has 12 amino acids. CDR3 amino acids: CASSFTDFEQYF. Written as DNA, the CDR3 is TGTGCCAGCAGTTTTACTGATTTCGAGCAGTACTTC.

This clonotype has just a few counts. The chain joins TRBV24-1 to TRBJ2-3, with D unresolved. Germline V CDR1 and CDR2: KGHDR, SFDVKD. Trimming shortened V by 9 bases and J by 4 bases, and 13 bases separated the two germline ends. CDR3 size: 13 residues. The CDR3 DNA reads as TGTGCCACCCGAGACGTAAGCTCAGATACGCAGTATTTT. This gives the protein CATRDVSSDTQYF.

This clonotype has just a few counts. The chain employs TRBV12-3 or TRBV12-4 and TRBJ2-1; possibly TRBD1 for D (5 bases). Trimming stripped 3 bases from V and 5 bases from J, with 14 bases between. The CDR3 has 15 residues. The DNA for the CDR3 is TGTGCCAGCAGTTTCTTCAGGGAAGGACACAATGAGCAGTTCTTC. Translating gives CASSFFREGHNEQFF.

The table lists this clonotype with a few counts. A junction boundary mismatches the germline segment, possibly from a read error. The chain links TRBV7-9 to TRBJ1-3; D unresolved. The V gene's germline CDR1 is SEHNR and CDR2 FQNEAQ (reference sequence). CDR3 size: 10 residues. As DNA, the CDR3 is TGTGCCAGCAGCTTTACCGCGGTGGATTTT. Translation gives CASSFTAVDF.

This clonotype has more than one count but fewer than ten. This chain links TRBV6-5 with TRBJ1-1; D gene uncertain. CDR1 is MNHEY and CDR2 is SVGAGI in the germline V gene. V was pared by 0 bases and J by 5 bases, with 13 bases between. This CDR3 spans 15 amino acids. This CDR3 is CASSYSGGRGTEAFF. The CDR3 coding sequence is TGTGCCAGCAGTTACTCGGGCGGGCGAGGGACTGAAGCTTTCTTT.

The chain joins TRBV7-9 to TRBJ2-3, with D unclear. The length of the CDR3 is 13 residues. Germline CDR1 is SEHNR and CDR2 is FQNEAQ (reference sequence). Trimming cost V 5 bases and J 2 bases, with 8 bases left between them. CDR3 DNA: TGTGCCAGCAGCCCGAAGGACACAGATACGCAGTATTTT. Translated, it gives CASSPKDTDTQYF.

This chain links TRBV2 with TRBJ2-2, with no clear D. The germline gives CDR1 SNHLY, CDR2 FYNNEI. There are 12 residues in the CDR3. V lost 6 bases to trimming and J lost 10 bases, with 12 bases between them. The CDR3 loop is CASSRVLPELFF. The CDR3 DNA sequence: TGTGCCAGCAGCCGGGTTCTCCCGGAGCTGTTTTTT.

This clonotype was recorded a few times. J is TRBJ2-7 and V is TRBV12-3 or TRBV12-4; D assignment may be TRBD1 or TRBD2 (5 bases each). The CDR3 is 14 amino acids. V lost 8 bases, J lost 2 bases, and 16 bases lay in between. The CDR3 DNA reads TGTGCCAGCGGGTCGGGGACGGCAACCTACGAGCAGTACTTC. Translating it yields CASGSGTATYEQYF.

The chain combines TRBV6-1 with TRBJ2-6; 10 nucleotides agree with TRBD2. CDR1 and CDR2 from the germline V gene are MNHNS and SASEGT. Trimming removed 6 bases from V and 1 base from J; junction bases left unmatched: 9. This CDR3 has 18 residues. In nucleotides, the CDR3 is TGTGCCAGCAGGCAATCTAGCGGGGGAGGTTCTGGGGCCAACGTCCTGACTTTC. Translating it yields CASRQSSGGGSGANVLTF.

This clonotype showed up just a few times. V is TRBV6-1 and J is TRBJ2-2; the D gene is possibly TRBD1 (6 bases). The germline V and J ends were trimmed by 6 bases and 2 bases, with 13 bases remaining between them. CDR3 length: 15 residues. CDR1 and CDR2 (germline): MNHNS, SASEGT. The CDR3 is CASSAGTLNTGELFF. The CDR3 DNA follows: TGTGCCAGCAGCGCCGGGACATTAAACACCGGGGAGCTGTTTTTT.

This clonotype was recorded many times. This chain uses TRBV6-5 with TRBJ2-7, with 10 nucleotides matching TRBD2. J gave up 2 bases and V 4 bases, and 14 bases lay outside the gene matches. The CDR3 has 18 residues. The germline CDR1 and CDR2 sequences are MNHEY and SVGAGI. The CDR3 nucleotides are TGTGCCAGCAGTTCGACGAGCGCGCCTAGCGGGAGCACCTACGAGCAGTACTTC. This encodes CASSSTSAPSGSTYEQYF.

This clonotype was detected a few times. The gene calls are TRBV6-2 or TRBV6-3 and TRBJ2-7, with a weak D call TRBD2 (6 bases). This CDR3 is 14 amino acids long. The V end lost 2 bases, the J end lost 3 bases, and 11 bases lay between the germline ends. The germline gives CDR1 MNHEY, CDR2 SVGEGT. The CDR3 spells CASSYGGTNYEQYF. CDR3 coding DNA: TGTGCCAGCAGTTACGGCGGGACCAACTACGAGCAGTACTTC.

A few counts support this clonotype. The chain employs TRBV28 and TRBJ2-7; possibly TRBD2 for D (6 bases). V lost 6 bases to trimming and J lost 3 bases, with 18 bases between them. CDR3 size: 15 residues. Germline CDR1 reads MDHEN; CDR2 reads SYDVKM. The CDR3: CASRPGLRGSYEQYF. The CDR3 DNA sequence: TGTGCCAGCAGGCCTGGACTGCGGGGAAGCTACGAGCAGTACTTC. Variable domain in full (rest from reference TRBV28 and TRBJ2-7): DVKVTQSSRYLVKRTGEKVFLECVQDMDHENMFWYRQDPGLGLRLIYFSYDVKMKEKGDIPEGYSVSREKKERFSLILESASTNQTSMYLCASRPGLRGSYEQYFGPGTRLTVT.

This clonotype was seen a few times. Here the CDR3 DNA reads TGTGCCAGCAGCTCGGGATACACCATATATTTT. Its translation is CASSSGYTIYF. This chain uses TRBV7-9 with TRBJ1-3, with D unclear. Germline CDR1 SEHNR, CDR2 FQNEAQ (reference sequence). This CDR3 contains 11 residues. Trimming took off 4 bases at V and 8 bases at J, with 6 bases between the two ends.

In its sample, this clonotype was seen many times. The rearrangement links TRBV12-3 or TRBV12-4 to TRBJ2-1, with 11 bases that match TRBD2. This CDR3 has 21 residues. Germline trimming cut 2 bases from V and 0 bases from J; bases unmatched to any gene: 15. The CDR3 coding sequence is TGTGCCAGCAGTTTAAAATCATTACTAGCGGGAGAATCGGCCTCCTACAATGAGCAGTTCTTC. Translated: CASSLKSLLAGESASYNEQFF.

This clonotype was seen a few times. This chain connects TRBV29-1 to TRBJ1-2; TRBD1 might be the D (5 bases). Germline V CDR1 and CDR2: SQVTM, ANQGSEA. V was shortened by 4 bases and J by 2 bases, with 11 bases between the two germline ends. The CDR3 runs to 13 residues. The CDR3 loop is CSVVKGPNYGYTF. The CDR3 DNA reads TGCAGCGTTGTGAAGGGGCCGAACTATGGCTACACCTTC.

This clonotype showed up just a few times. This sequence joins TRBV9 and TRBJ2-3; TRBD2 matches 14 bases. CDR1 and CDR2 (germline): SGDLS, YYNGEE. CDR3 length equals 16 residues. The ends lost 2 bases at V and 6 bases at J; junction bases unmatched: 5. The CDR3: CASSVAGTSGSDTQYF. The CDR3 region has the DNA TGTGCCAGCAGCGTCGCAGGGACTAGCGGGAGTGATACGCAGTATTTT.

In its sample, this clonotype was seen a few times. In nucleotides, the CDR3 is TGTGCCAGCAGCTTAGCGCTTAGCTACGAGCAGTACTTC. It specifies CASSLALSYEQYF. The rearrangement uses TRBV7-8 and TRBJ2-7; D unresolved. In germline, CDR1 is SGHVS, CDR2 FQNEAQ. V was pared by 0 bases and J by 3 bases, with 6 bases between. The CDR3 contains 13 residues. Drawing the rest from reference TRBV7-8 and TRBJ2-7, the complete variable domain is GAGVSQSPRYKVAKRGQDVALRCDPISGHVSLFWYQQALGQGPEFLTYFQNEAQLDKSGLPSDRFFAERPEGSVSTLKIQRTQQEDSAVYLCASSLALSYEQYFGPGTRLTVT.

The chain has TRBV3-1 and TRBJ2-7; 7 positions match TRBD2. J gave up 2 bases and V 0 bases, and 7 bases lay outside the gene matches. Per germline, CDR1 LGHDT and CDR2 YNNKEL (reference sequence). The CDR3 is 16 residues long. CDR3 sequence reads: CASSQDGGRSAYEQYF. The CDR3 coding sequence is TGTGCCAGCAGCCAAGACGGCGGGAGAAGCGCCTACGAGCAGTACTTC.

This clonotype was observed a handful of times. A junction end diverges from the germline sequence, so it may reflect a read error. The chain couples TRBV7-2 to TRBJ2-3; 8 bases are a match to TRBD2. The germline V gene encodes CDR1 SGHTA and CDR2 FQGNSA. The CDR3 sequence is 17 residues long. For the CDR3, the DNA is TGTGTCAGCAGCGCCTCCCGACTAGCGAGAGACACAGATACGCAGTATTTT. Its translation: CVSSASRLARDTDTQYF.

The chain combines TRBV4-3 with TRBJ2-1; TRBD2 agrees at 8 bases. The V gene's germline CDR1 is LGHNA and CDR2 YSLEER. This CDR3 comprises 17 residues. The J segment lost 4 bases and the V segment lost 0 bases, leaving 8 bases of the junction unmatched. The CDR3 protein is CASSQDLTQRGYNEQFF. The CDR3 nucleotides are TGCGCCAGCAGCCAAGATCTCACGCAGCGGGGGTACAATGAGCAGTTCTTC.

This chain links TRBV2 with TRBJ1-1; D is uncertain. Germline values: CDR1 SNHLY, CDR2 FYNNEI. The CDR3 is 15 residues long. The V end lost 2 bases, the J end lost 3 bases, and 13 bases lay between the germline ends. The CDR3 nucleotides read TGTGCCAGCAGTGAATCGCTTGGGAGGGACACTGAAGCTTTCTTT. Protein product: CASSESLGRDTEAFF. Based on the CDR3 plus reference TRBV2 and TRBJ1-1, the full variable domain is EPEVTQTPSHQVTQMGQEVILRCVPISNHLYFYWYRQILGQKVEFLVSFYNNEISEKSEIFDDQFSVERPDGSNFTLKIRSTKLEDSAMYFCASSESLGRDTEAFFGQGTRLTVV.

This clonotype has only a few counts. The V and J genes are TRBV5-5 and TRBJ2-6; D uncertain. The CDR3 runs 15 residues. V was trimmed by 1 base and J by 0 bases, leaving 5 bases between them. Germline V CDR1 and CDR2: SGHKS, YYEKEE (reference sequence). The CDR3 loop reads CASSLSHSGANVLTF. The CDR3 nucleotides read TGTGCCAGCAGCTTGTCCCACTCTGGGGCCAACGTCCTGACTTTC.

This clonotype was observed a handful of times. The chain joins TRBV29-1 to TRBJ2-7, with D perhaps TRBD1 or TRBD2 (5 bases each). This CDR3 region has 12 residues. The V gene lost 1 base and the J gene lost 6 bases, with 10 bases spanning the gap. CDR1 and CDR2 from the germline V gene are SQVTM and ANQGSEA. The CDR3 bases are TGCAGCGTTGAAGGAGGGGTCGGCGAGCAGTACTTC. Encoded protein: CSVEGGVGEQYF.

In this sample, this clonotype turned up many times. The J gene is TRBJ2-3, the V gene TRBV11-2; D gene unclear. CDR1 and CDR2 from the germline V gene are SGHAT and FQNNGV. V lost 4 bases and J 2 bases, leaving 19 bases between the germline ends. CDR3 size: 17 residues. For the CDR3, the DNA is TGTGCCAGCAGCTCATACCCCCGGGCTACCGCCACAGATACGCAGTATTTT. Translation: CASSSYPRATATDTQYF.